These 16 T cell receptor beta chains were sequenced from one sample in a study of siplizumab effects on memory and regulatory T cells. This table comes from immunoSEQ multiplex PCR, and its TCRdb copy is limited to in-frame clones, with some not included. The sample contains around 100,000 clones, roughly 92% of which appear only once. The specimen sequenced was Tregs sorted from blood. The receptors come from a human donor in good health.

V is TRBV29-1 and J is TRBJ2-1; the match to TRBD2 covers 9 bases. Unmatched junction bases numbered 4, after V lost 5 bases and J lost 2 bases. CDR1 and CDR2 (germline): SQVTM, ANQGSEA. The CDR3 runs to 14 residues. As DNA, the CDR3 is TGCAGCGTTCATAGCGGGAGAGCCTACAATGAGCAGTTCTTC. Protein sequence: CSVHSGRAYNEQFF.

The chain uses TRBV28 and TRBJ2-3; possible D gene TRBD1, 5 bases. The CDR3 spans 16 residues. Trimming stripped 2 bases from V and 1 base from J, with 13 bases between. Germline CDR1 MDHEN, CDR2 SYDVKM. The CDR3 protein is CASSLGLGVGTDTQYF. The DNA of the CDR3 is TGTGCCAGCAGTTTAGGTCTAGGGGTTGGCACAGATACGCAGTATTTT.

The rearrangement links TRBV7-2 to TRBJ1-5; 7 bases fit TRBD1. The CDR3 length is 14 residues. Unmatched junction bases numbered 7, after V lost 6 bases and J lost 5 bases. Germline V CDR1 and CDR2: SGHTA, FQGNSA. The DNA of the CDR3 is TGTGCCAGCAGTTTCCGGGACAGCCATCAGCCCCAGCATTTT. Translated: CASSFRDSHQPQHF.

V usage is TRBV18 and J usage is TRBJ2-3; 9 bases fit TRBD2. Germline trimming cut 4 bases from V and 4 bases from J; bases unmatched to any gene: 9. CDR3 size: 16 residues. Per the germline V gene, CDR1 is KGHSH and CDR2 is LQKENI. DNA for the CDR3: TGTGCCAGCTCACGTTCCGGCGGGAGGGAGTCAGATACGCAGTATTTT. Amino acid sequence: CASSRSGGRESDTQYF. The full variable domain, with the rest looked up from reference TRBV18 and TRBJ2-3, is NAGVMQNPRHLVRRRGQEARLRCSPMKGHSHVYWYRQLPEEGLKFMVYLQKENIIDESGMPKERFSAEFPKEGPSILRIQQVVRGDSAAYFCASSRSGGRESDTQYFGPGTRLTVL.

V and J are TRBV5-4 and TRBJ2-3, with D possibly called TRBD1 or TRBD2 (5 bases each). V was shortened by 4 bases and J by 9 bases, with 12 bases between the two germline ends. The CDR3 sequence is 12 residues long. Germline CDR1 reads SGHNT; CDR2 reads YYREEE (reference sequence). The CDR3 DNA is TGTGCCAGCAGCCGGGACCCCGCAACGCAGTATTTT. It specifies CASSRDPATQYF.

V gene TRBV11-1 combines with J gene TRBJ2-5; no clear D gene. Trimming pared 4 bases from V and 5 bases from J, leaving 5 bases between. This CDR3 contains 11 residues. The germline gives CDR1 SGHAT, CDR2 FQDESV (reference sequence). The CDR3 reads CASSSPETQYF. CDR3 nucleotides: TGTGCCAGCAGCTCCCCCGAGACCCAGTACTTC.

This chain links TRBV12-2 with TRBJ1-6; the table gives TRBD1 as D, unverified against the DNA. TRBV12-2 is marked as a pseudogene. The CDR3 consists of 17 residues. The CDR3 is CASRLVSRASYNSPLHF. The CDR3 DNA sequence: TGTGCAAGTCGCTTAGTAAGCAGGGCCTCCTATAATTCACCCCTCCACTTT.

This chain links TRBV2 with TRBJ2-7; 8 bases match TRBD1. The CDR3 consists of 14 residues. After removal of 6 bases from V and 0 bases from J, the junction contained 4 bases not matched to a gene. Looked up from germline, CDR1 is SNHLY and CDR2 is FYNNEI. The CDR3 DNA is TGTGCCAGCAGGGACAGGGTTTCCTCCTACGAGCAGTACTTC. This sequence encodes CASRDRVSSYEQYF.

The J gene is TRBJ1-1, the V gene TRBV5-1; 7 positions agree with TRBD1. Germline-derived CDR1 and CDR2 are SGHRS and YFSETQ. Trimming at V came to 4 bases and at J to 1 base, leaving 7 bases not matched to a gene. This CDR3 region has 15 residues. This CDR3 is CASSIGAGGNTEAFF. CDR3 nucleotides: TGCGCCAGCAGCATTGGGGCAGGGGGGAACACTGAAGCTTTCTTT.

The chain employs TRBV27 and TRBJ2-1; a possible D gene is TRBD2 (6 bases). This CDR3 has 14 residues. Trimming left V 4 bases short and J 7 bases short, with 14 bases between. The germline V gene has CDR1 MNHEY and CDR2 SMNVEV (reference sequence). The CDR3 protein is CASSWGRGLNEQFF. The CDR3 coding sequence is TGTGCCAGCAGTTGGGGTCGGGGGTTAAATGAGCAGTTCTTC.

The chain carries TRBV5-5 and TRBJ2-5; D uncertain. The CDR3 covers 14 residues. Germline values: CDR1 SGHKS, CDR2 YYEKEE (reference sequence). V dropped 0 bases and J dropped 2 bases, with 8 bases sitting between them. CDR3: CASSLGPQQETQYF. In DNA, the CDR3 is TGTGCCAGCAGCTTGGGACCGCAGCAAGAGACCCAGTACTTC.

The chain couples TRBV28 to TRBJ2-1; either TRBD1 or TRBD2 may supply D (5 bases each). The CDR3 loop spans 12 amino acids. Germline loops: CDR1 MDHEN, CDR2 SYDVKM. Trimming took 3 bases from V and 12 from J, leaving 12 bases between them. CDR3 sequence (DNA): TGTGCCAGCAGTTTTTGGGACGCTCGGCAGTTCTTC. This encodes CASSFWDARQFF.

This clone is a singleton in its sample. V and J are TRBV6-4 and TRBJ2-3; TRBD2 might be the D (5 bases). The CDR3 consists of 14 residues. With 6 bases removed from V and 1 base from J, the gap between germline ends came to 11 bases. The germline V gene has CDR1 MRHNA and CDR2 SNTAGT. The DNA for the CDR3 is TGTGCCAGCAGCCTCGGGGTAGGCACAGATACGCAGTATTTT. Translated, it gives CASSLGVGTDTQYF.

The rearrangement links TRBV6-5 to TRBJ2-2, with 7 bases that match TRBD1. The V gene end was trimmed by 6 bases and the J gene end by 4 bases; junction bases not matched to a gene: 2. The germline gives CDR1 MNHEY, CDR2 SVGAGI. The CDR3 sequence is 13 residues long. The CDR3 spells CASSYRGTGELFF. CDR3 DNA: TGTGCCAGCAGCTACAGGGGCACCGGGGAGCTGTTTTTT.

J is TRBJ2-7 and V is TRBV5-1, with 10 bases aligning to TRBD2. CDR1 SGHRS and CDR2 YFSETQ come from the germline V gene. CDR3 size: 14 residues. The V gene end was trimmed by 3 bases and the J gene end by 6 bases; junction bases not matched to a gene: 6. DNA of the CDR3: TGCGCCAGCAGCTCCCGGACTAGCGGAGTCGAGCAGTACTTC. This sequence encodes CASSSRTSGVEQYF. The variable domain in full, with the rest retrieved from reference TRBV5-1 and TRBJ2-7, is KAGVTQTPRYLIKTRGQQVTLSCSPISGHRSVSWYQQTPGQGLQFLFEYFSETQRNKGNFPGRFSGRQFSNSRSEMNVSTLELGDSALYLCASSSRTSGVEQYFGPGTRLTVT.

The chain is built from TRBV4-1 and TRBJ2-1, with 10 bases lining up with TRBD2. The CDR3 sequence is 17 residues long. Unmatched junction bases numbered 19, after V lost 7 bases and J lost 10 bases. Looked up from germline, CDR1 is MGHRA and CDR2 is YSYEKL. In nucleotides, the CDR3 is TGCGCCAGCACTCTAAGCGGGTTCAGCGGGAGGGCTGAGGAGCAGTTCTTC. Protein sequence: CASTLSGFSGRAEEQFF.